This T cell receptor (beta chain) is drawn from a study of response to subunit inactivated influenza vaccine. Whole-study findings and limits: With each seasonal influenza vaccination, the authors suggested, few new T cells are recruited.

The ends lost 7 bases at V and 7 bases at J; junction bases unmatched: 15. This CDR3 contains 17 residues. TCRdb fed the RT-PCR reads into MiXCR, producing one record per CDR3 protein. Of around 480,000 distinct CDR3 sequences listed, around 9.9% are singletons. This clonotype has just a few counts. The antigen remains unidentified. Sequencing used PBMCs from blood, obtained roughly 6 weeks after vaccination. The chain combines TRBV12-3 or TRBV12-4 with TRBJ2-2; 10 positions match TRBD2. The TCR sequence derives from a man aged 50 or older who received an inactivated influenza vaccine. The CDR3 sequence is CASTRNPSGGAGGELFF. Written as DNA, the CDR3 is TGTGCCAGCACCCGCAACCCAAGCGGGGGGGCCGGCGGGGAGCTGTTTTTT.